These 14 T cell receptor beta chains originate from one sample sequenced in a study of cytomegalovirus exposure and HLA in healthy donors. 60 Vbeta and 13 Jbeta primers were used in PCR. The data were produced by immunoSEQ multiplex PCR, yet TCRdb's version contains in-frame clones alone and is incomplete. This sample has approximately 100,000 clones, with around three quarters found just once. Sequenced sample: PBMCs. Every receptor here comes from a human donor in good health.

This chain connects TRBV5-1 to TRBJ2-1, with TRBD2 matching over 8 bases. CDR1 SGHRS and CDR2 YFSETQ come from the germline V gene. The CDR3 length is 16 residues. Trimming cost V 1 base and J 4 bases; bases outside gene matches: 7. CDR3 nucleotides: TGCGCCAGCAGCTTGCTTGTTGCGGGAGGATACAATGAGCAGTTCTTC. This encodes CASSLLVAGGYNEQFF.

The chain couples TRBV28 to TRBJ1-6; the D gene is possibly TRBD1 (6 bases). The CDR3 is 16 amino acids. The V end was cut by 2 bases, the J end by 4 bases, with 12 bases between. CDR1 and CDR2 (germline): MDHEN, SYDVKM. CDR3 DNA sequence: TGTGCCAGCAGTTTAAACAGGGTGACTTATAATTCACCCCTCCACTTT. It translates to CASSLNRVTYNSPLHF.

The chain links TRBV28 to TRBJ1-2; 9 bases match TRBD1. In germline, CDR1 is MDHEN, CDR2 SYDVKM. The ends lost 6 bases at V and 4 bases at J; junction bases unmatched: 9. The CDR3 is made up of 15 amino acids. CDR3: CASRDLDRGGYGYTF. CDR3 bases: TGTGCCAGCAGGGATCTCGACAGGGGGGGCTATGGCTACACCTTC.

This clone was detected a few times. The chain links TRBV2 to TRBJ2-5, with D maybe TRBD1 (5 bases). The J call may be faulty, since TRBJ2-7 better matches the DNA end. CDR1 and CDR2 from the germline V gene are SNHLY and FYNNEI. CDR3 length: 14 amino acids. In nucleotides, the CDR3 is TGTGCCAGCAGCCTCAAGGGGTCCCTGAACGAGCAGTACTTC. It encodes CASSLKGSLNEQYF.

V is TRBV5-1 and J is TRBJ2-3; 10 nucleotides agree with TRBD2. CDR3 length equals 16 residues. Per germline, CDR1 SGHRS and CDR2 YFSETQ. V lost 3 bases and J lost 3; bases outside the gene matches: 7. CDR3 sequence: CASSSPASGRTDTQYF. The CDR3 bases are TGCGCCAGCAGCTCCCCGGCTAGCGGGAGAACAGATACGCAGTATTTT.

The chain carries TRBV27 and TRBJ1-5; D is perhaps TRBD1 (6 bases). Germline V lookup: CDR1 MNHEY, CDR2 SMNVEV (reference sequence). Trimming removed 3 bases from V and 4 bases from J, with 10 bases in between. This CDR3 has 14 amino acids. This chain's CDR3 is CASSLGGGNQPQHF. The CDR3 DNA sequence: TGTGCCAGCAGTTTGGGAGGGGGTAATCAGCCCCAGCATTTT.

The chain recombines TRBV2 with TRBJ2-2, with 8 bases fitting TRBD2. CDR3 length: 14 residues. The V gene end was trimmed by 4 bases and the J gene end by 5 bases; junction bases not matched to a gene: 3. CDR1 and CDR2 (germline): SNHLY, FYNNEI. CDR3 nucleotide sequence: TGTGCCAGCAGTGTTAGCGGGACTACCGGGGAGCTGTTTTTT. Protein: CASSVSGTTGELFF.

This clone has more than one count but fewer than ten. The chain has TRBV7-6 and TRBJ1-4; D is possibly TRBD1 (6 bases). Germline loops: CDR1 SGHVS, CDR2 FNYEAQ. CDR3 length: 13 residues. The V and J ends lost 5 bases and 10 bases respectively, with 14 bases between them. This CDR3 reads CASSPLDSGKLFF. Written as DNA, the CDR3 is TGTGCCAGCAGCCCCCTGGACAGCGGAAAACTGTTTTTT.

The chain joins TRBV27 to TRBJ2-5, with 8 bases lining up with TRBD1. The length of the CDR3 is 17 residues. From germline, CDR1 is MNHEY and CDR2 SMNVEV (reference sequence). V gave up 5 bases and J gave up 5 bases; unmatched junction bases: 16. The CDR3 region has the DNA TGTGCCAGCAGTCAGTACTTCCGGACAGGGACATTTGAGACCCAGTACTTC. This sequence encodes CASSQYFRTGTFETQYF.

This clone turned up a few times. The chain combines TRBV2 with TRBJ1-4; D not certain. V lost 8 bases, J lost 3 bases, and 16 bases lay in between. Germline V gives CDR1 SNHLY, CDR2 FYNNEI. This CDR3 has 15 amino acids. CDR3 sequence reads: CASEEGGNSNEKLFF. The CDR3, as DNA: TGTGCCAGCGAGGAGGGAGGGAACTCTAATGAAAAACTGTTTTTT.

The chain uses TRBV7-9 and TRBJ2-7, with D maybe TRBD2 (6 bases). CDR3 length equals 15 residues. The germline V and J ends were trimmed by 1 base and 2 bases, with 12 bases remaining between them. In germline, CDR1 is SEHNR, CDR2 FQNEAQ (reference sequence). The CDR3 coding sequence is TGTGCCAGCAGCTTAGATGCTAGCGCGACCTACGAGCAGTACTTC. It encodes CASSLDASATYEQYF. The whole variable domain, remainder taken from reference TRBV7-9 and TRBJ2-7, is DTGVSQNPRHKITKRGQNVTFRCDPISEHNRLYWYRQTLGQGPEFLTYFQNEAQLEKSRLLSDRFSAERPKGSFSTLEIQRTEQGDSAMYLCASSLDASATYEQYFGPGTRLTVT.

With regard to this clone: An end of the junction does not agree with germline; a read error may underlie this. This sequence joins TRBV5-1 and TRBJ1-1, with D unresolved. The length of the CDR3 is 14 residues. The germline V gene encodes CDR1 SGHRS and CDR2 YFSETQ. The CDR3 is CASSLAGQNAEAFF. The DNA of the CDR3 is TGCGCCAGCAGCTTGGCAGGCCAGAACGCTGAAGCTTTCTTT.

The chain employs TRBV10-3 and TRBJ2-1; maybe TRBD1 (5 bases). From germline, CDR1 is ENHRY and CDR2 SYGVKD. The CDR3 covers 13 residues. The V end lost 3 bases, the J end lost 4 bases, and 7 bases lay between the germline ends. The CDR3 bases are TGTGCCATCAGTGACCAGGGTTACAATGAGCAGTTCTTC. This translates into CAISDQGYNEQFF.

The genes are TRBV13 and TRBJ2-3; D is perhaps TRBD2 (6 bases). The CDR3 sequence is 17 residues long. The V end was cut by 5 bases, the J end by 0 bases, with 18 bases between. The germline V gene has CDR1 PRHDT and CDR2 FYEKMQ (reference sequence). CDR3 sequence reads: CASSPSPGVSSTDTQYF. The CDR3 DNA follows: TGTGCCAGCAGCCCTAGCCCGGGGGTATCAAGCACAGATACGCAGTATTTT.